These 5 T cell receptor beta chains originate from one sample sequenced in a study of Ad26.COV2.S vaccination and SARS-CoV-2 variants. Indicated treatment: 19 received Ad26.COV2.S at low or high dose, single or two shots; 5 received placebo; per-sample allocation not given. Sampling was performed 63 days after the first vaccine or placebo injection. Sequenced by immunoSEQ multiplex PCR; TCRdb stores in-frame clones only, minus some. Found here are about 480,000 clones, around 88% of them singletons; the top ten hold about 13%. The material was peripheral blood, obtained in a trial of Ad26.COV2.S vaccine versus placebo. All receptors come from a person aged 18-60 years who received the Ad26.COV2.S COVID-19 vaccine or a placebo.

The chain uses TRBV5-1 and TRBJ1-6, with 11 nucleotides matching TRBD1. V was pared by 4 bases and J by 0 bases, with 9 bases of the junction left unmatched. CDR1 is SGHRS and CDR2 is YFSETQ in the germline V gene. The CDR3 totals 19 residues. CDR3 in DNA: TGCGCCAGCAGCCGTACGTCCGGGACAGGGGGCTCCTATAATTCACCCCTCCACTTT. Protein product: CASSRTSGTGGSYNSPLHF.

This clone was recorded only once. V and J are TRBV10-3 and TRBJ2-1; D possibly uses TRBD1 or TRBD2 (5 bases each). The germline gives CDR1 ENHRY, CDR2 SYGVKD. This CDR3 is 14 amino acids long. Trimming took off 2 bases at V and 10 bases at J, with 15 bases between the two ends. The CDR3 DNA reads TGTGCCATCAGTGAGAGGGGACCACCGGGGGAGCAGTTCTTC. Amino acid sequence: CAISERGPPGEQFF.

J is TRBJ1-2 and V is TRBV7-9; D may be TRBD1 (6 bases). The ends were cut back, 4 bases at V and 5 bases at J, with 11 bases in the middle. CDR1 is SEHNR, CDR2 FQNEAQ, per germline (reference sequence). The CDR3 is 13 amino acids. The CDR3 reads CASSSNQGYGYTF. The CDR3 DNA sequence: TGTGCCAGCAGCTCCAACCAGGGGTATGGCTACACCTTC.

The CDR3 is CASSLGRHNSPLHF. Written as DNA, the CDR3 is TGTGCCAGCAGCTTGGGTCGGCATAATTCACCCCTCCACTTT. The chain links TRBV11-1 to TRBJ1-6, with no clear D. Germline V gene sequence: CDR1 SGHAT, CDR2 FQDESV (reference sequence). V was clipped by 3 bases and J by 5 bases, with 8 bases between them. This CDR3 comprises 14 residues.

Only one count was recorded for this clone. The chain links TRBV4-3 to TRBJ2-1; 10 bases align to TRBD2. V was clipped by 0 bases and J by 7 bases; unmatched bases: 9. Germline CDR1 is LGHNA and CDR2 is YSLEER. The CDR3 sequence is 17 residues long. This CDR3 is CASSQDPAGGLRNEQFF. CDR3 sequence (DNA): TGCGCCAGCAGCCAAGACCCAGCGGGAGGGCTCCGTAATGAGCAGTTCTTC.